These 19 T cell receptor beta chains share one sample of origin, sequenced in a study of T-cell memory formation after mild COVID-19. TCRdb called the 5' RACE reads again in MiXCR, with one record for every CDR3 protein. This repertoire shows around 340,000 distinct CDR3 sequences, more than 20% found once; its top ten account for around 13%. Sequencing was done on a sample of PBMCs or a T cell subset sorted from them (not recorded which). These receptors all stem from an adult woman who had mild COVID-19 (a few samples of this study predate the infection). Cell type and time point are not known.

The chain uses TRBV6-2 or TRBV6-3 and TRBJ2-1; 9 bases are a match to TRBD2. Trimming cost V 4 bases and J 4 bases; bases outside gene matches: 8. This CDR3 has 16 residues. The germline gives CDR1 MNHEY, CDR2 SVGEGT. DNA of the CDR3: TGTGCCAGCAGTTCCCCGGTAGCGGGGGCGTACAATGAGCAGTTCTTC. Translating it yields CASSSPVAGAYNEQFF.

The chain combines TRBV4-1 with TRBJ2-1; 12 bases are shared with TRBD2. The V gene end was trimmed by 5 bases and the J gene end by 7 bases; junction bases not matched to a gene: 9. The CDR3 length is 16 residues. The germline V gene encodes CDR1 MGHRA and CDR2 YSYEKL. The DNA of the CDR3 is TGCGCCAGCAGCTTAGGACTAGCGGGGCGTGGGAATGAGCAGTTCTTC. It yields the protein CASSLGLAGRGNEQFF.

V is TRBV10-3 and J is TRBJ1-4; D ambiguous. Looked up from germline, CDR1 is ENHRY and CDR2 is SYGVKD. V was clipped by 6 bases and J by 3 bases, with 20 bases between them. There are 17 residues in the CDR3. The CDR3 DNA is TGTGCCATCAGCTCGTACCTAGTAGACACGTCTAATGAAAAACTGTTTTTT. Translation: CAISSYLVDTSNEKLFF.

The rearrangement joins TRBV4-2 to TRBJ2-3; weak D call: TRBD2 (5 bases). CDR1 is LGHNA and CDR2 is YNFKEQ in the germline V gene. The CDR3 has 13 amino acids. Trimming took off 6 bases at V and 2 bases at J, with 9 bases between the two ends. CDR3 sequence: CASRRDTTDTQYF. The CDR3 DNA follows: TGTGCCAGCAGGAGGGATACCACAGATACGCAGTATTTT.

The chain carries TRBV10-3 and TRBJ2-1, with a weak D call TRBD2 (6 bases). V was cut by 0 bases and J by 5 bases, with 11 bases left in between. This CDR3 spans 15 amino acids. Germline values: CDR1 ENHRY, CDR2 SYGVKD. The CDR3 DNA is TGTGCCATCAGTGAGTCTACCGGGGGTAACAATGAGCAGTTCTTC. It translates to CAISESTGGNNEQFF.

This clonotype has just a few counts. As DNA, the CDR3 is TGTGCCACCAGTGATTTGCAAACCGAGGCCTACAATGAGCAGTTCTTC. Translation: CATSDLQTEAYNEQFF. The chain combines TRBV24-1 with TRBJ2-1, with D unresolved. Germline-derived CDR1 and CDR2 are KGHDR and SFDVKD. The V gene lost 0 bases and the J gene lost 2 bases, with 10 bases spanning the gap. CDR3 length equals 16 residues.

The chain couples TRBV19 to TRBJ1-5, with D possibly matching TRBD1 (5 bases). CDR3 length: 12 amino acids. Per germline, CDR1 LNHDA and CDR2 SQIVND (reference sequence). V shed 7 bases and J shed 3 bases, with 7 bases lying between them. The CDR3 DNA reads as TGTGCCAGTACCAGGGCCAATCAGCCCCAGCATTTT. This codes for CASTRANQPQHF.

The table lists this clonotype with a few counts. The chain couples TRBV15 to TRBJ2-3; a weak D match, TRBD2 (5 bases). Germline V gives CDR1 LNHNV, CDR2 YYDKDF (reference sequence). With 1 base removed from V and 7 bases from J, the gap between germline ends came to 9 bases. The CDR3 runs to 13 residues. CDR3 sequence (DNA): TGTGCCACCAGCAGAGGAGGGCGCAATACGCAGTATTTT. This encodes CATSRGGRNTQYF.

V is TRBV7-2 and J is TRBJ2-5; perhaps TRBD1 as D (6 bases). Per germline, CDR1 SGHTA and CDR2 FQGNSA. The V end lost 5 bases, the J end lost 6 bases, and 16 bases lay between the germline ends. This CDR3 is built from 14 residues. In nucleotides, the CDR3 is TGTGCCAGCAGCCCCGGCTGGCAGGGGAAGACCCAGTACTTC. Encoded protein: CASSPGWQGKTQYF.

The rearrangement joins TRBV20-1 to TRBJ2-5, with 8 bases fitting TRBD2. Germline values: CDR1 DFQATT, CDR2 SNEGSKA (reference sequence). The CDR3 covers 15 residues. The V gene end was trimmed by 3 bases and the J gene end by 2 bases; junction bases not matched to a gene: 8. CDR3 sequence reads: CSASSLAEIQETQYF. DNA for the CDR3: TGCAGTGCTAGCTCACTAGCGGAGATTCAAGAGACCCAGTACTTC.

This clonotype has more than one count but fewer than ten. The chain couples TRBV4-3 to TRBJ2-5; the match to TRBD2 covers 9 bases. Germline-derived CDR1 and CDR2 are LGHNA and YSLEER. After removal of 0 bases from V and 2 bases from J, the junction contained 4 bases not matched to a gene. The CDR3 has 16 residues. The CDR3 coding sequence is TGCGCCAGCAGCCAAGATCGTCTAGCGGGGCAAGAGACCCAGTACTTC. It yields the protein CASSQDRLAGQETQYF.

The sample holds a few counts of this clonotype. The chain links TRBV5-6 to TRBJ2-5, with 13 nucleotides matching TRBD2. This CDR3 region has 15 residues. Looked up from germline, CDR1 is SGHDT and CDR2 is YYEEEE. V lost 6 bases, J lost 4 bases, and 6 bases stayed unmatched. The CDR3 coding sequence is TGTGCCAGCACCGAACGACTAGCGGGGGGAGAGACCCAGTACTTC. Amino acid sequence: CASTERLAGGETQYF.

The CDR3 coding sequence is TGTGCCAGCAGTTACGAGGCAGGGGTGGGCAATGAGCAGTTCTTC. Protein sequence: CASSYEAGVGNEQFF. This chain uses TRBV6-6 with TRBJ2-1; D is possibly TRBD1 (6 bases). V was shortened by 2 bases and J by 6 bases, with 14 bases between the two germline ends. The CDR3 extends over 15 amino acids. Germline CDR1 reads MNHNY; CDR2 reads SVGAGI (reference sequence).

The CDR3 sequence: CASRPSRGTGELFF. The CDR3 region has the DNA TGTGCCAGCAGACCTTCCAGGGGGACCGGGGAGCTGTTTTTT. The V call is TRBV11-2, the J call TRBJ2-2, with TRBD1 matching 7 bases. Germline CDR1 reads SGHAT; CDR2 reads FQNNGV. V lost 6 bases, J lost 5 bases, and 6 bases stayed unmatched. The CDR3 is 14 amino acids.

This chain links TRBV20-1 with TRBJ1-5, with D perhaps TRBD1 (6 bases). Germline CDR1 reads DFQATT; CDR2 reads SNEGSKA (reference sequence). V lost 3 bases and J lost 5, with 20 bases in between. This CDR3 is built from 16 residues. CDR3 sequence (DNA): TGCAGTGCTAGTGGGGGAGACAGGCCGCTACATCAGCCCCAGCATTTT. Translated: CSASGGDRPLHQPQHF.

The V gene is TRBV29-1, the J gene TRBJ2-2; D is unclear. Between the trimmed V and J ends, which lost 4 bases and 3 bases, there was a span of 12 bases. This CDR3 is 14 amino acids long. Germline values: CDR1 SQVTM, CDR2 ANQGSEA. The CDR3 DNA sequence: TGCAGCGTTGGAGGTGGGGTGGACACCGGGGAGCTGTTTTTT. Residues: CSVGGGVDTGELFF.

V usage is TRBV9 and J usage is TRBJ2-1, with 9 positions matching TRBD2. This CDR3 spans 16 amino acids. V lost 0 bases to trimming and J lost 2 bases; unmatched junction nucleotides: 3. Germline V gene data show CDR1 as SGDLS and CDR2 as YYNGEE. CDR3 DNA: TGTGCCAGCAGCGTAGAACTAGCGGGTACCTACAATGAGCAGTTCTTC. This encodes CASSVELAGTYNEQFF.

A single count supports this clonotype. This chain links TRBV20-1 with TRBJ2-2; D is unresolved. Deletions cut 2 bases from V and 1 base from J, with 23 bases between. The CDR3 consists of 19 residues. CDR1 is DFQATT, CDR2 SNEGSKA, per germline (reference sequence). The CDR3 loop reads CSARLYLDRNLGNTGELFF. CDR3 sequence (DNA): TGCAGTGCTAGACTATATTTAGACCGTAACCTGGGGAACACCGGGGAGCTGTTTTTT.

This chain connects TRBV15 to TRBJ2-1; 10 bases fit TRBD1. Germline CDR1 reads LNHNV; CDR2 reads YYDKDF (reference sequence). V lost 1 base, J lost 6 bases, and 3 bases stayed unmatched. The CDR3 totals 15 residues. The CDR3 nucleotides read TGTGCCACCAGCAGAGGAGGGACAGGGGTCAATGAGCAGTTCTTC. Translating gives CATSRGGTGVNEQFF.